These 15 T cell receptor beta chains originate from one sample sequenced in a study of cytomegalovirus exposure and HLA in healthy donors. The protocol was immunoSEQ multiplex PCR, while the TCRdb copy is restricted to in-frame clones and leaves out a portion. The sample yields approximately 90,000 clones, 80% to 95% seen once. Sequencing was performed on PBMCs. These receptors were obtained from a woman in her twenties or thirties in good health and CMV-seropositive.

The V call is TRBV7-9, the J call TRBJ2-7, with D possibly TRBD1 on 6 matching bases. In germline, CDR1 is SEHNR, CDR2 FQNEAQ (reference sequence). V lost 6 bases to trimming and J lost 3 bases, with 18 bases between them. This CDR3 has 15 residues. DNA of the CDR3: TGTGCCAGCAGTCAGACGCGAGGGGGAGACTACGAGCAGTACTTC. Its protein is CASSQTRGGDYEQYF.

This chain joins TRBV7-2 and TRBJ2-2; tentative D call: TRBD2 (6 bases). Germline-derived CDR1 and CDR2 are SGHTA and FQGNSA. The CDR3 contains 13 residues. Trimming removed 2 bases from V and 7 bases from J, with 8 bases in between. The CDR3 is CASSLKTSGELFF. DNA of the CDR3: TGTGCCAGCAGCTTAAAGACTAGCGGGGAGCTGTTTTTT.

This chain connects TRBV29-1 to TRBJ2-2; 9 nucleotides agree with TRBD1. This CDR3 region has 15 residues. V trimming: 6 bases; J trimming: 4 bases; junction bases outside the gene matches: 9. The germline CDR1 and CDR2 sequences are SQVTM and ANQGSEA. The CDR3 DNA follows: TGCAGCGTCGTACAGGGGGCGCGGAGCACCGGGGAGCTGTTTTTT. It is translated as CSVVQGARSTGELFF.

The rearrangement links TRBV5-1 to TRBJ2-2, with 12 nucleotides matching TRBD2. From germline, CDR1 is SGHRS and CDR2 YFSETQ. The CDR3 sequence is 16 residues long. The V and J ends lost 6 bases and 3 bases, in that order; junction bases with no gene match: 6. The CDR3 spells CASKTSGSIYTGELFF. CDR3 sequence (DNA): TGCGCCAGCAAGACTAGCGGGAGTATTTACACCGGGGAGCTGTTTTTT.

The gene calls are TRBV6-6 and TRBJ1-1; 9 bases are a match to TRBD1. J gave up 4 bases and V 6 bases, and 6 bases lay outside the gene matches. The CDR3 extends over 14 amino acids. CDR1 and CDR2 from the germline V gene are MNHNY and SVGAGI (reference sequence). CDR3 sequence: CASRRGQGSTEAFF. The CDR3 nucleotides read TGTGCCAGCAGAAGGGGACAGGGAAGCACTGAAGCTTTCTTT.

This chain joins TRBV6-9 and TRBJ1-4; D is unresolved. The CDR3 spans 13 residues. The germline gives CDR1 MNHGY, CDR2 SVAAGI. V was clipped by 6 bases and J by 4 bases, with 9 bases between them. CDR3 residues: CASSPNSNEKLFF. The CDR3 DNA reads TGTGCCAGCAGCCCCAACAGTAATGAAAAACTGTTTTTT.

As concerns this clone: The junction differs from germline at one of its ends, possibly a read error. This rearrangement joins TRBV7-8 to TRBJ2-1, with 8 nucleotides matching TRBD2. This CDR3 has 15 amino acids. CDR1 SGHVS and CDR2 FQNEAQ come from the germline V gene. The CDR3 spells CASSLGTREVDEQFF. CDR3 in DNA: TGTGCCAGCAGTTTAGGGACGCGGGAGGTGGATGAGCAGTTCTTC.

The chain recombines TRBV28 with TRBJ1-2, with D hard to call. The CDR3 extends over 12 amino acids. The V end was cut by 1 base, the J end by 9 bases, with 9 bases between. Per germline, CDR1 MDHEN and CDR2 SYDVKM. For the CDR3, the DNA is TGTGCCAGCAGTTTATATGGGAGGAGCTACACCTTC. Its translation is CASSLYGRSYTF.

This chain connects TRBV11-3 to TRBJ2-3; D gene uncertain. The CDR3 consists of 11 residues. V was clipped by 5 bases and J by 6 bases, with 6 bases between them. CDR1 is SGHNT and CDR2 is YENEEA in the germline V gene. The CDR3 is CASSQADTQYF. The CDR3 coding sequence is TGTGCCAGCAGCCAGGCCGATACGCAGTATTTT.

V usage is TRBV30 and J usage is TRBJ1-4, with 7 bases lining up with TRBD1. The V and J ends lost 2 bases and 5 bases, in that order; junction bases with no gene match: 5. The CDR3 covers 14 residues. CDR1 GTSNPN and CDR2 SVGIG come from the germline V gene (reference sequence). This CDR3 is CAWSKDRRNEKLFF. The DNA of the CDR3 is TGTGCCTGGAGTAAGGACAGGCGAAATGAAAAACTGTTTTTT. Full variable domain (outside the CDR3, taken from reference TRBV30 and TRBJ1-4): SQTIHQWPATLVQPVGSPLSLECTVEGTSNPNLYWYRQAAGRGLQLLFYSVGIGQISSEVPQNLSASRPQDRQFILSSKKLLLSDSGFYLCAWSKDRRNEKLFFGSGTQLSVL.

The chain couples TRBV18 to TRBJ2-2; D possibly corresponds to TRBD1 (5 bases). Germline-derived CDR1 and CDR2 are KGHSH and LQKENI. V lost 3 bases, J lost 1 base, and 6 bases lay in between. The CDR3 totals 14 residues. The CDR3 DNA sequence: TGTGCCAGCTCACCCAGGGAGAACACCGGGGAGCTGTTTTTT. Residues: CASSPRENTGELFF.

The CDR3 DNA follows: TGTGCCAGCAACCGGCGGGAGGGCCCATACGAGCAGTACTTC. It specifies CASNRREGPYEQYF. This chain connects TRBV6-5 to TRBJ2-7; 9 bases line up with TRBD2. This CDR3 comprises 14 residues. CDR1 and CDR2 (germline): MNHEY, SVGAGI. V was clipped by 7 bases and J by 4 bases; unmatched bases: 8.

The chain carries TRBV5-1 and TRBJ1-2; perhaps TRBD1 as D (6 bases). The CDR3 spans 14 residues. V lost 4 bases to trimming and J lost 4 bases, with 14 bases between them. CDR1 is SGHRS and CDR2 is YFSETQ in the germline V gene. The CDR3 spells CASSRNEQGYGYTF. The CDR3 DNA is TGCGCCAGCAGCCGCAACGAACAGGGCTATGGCTACACCTTC.

The gene calls are TRBV11-2 and TRBJ2-7, with TRBD1 matching 10 bases. Losses at the gene ends were 1 base for V and 5 bases for J; bases not matched to a gene: 5. This CDR3 spans 15 amino acids. CDR1 and CDR2 (germline): SGHAT, FQNNGV. CDR3 protein: CASSLGGDRGHEQYF. The CDR3 DNA follows: TGTGCCAGCAGCTTAGGGGGGGACAGGGGTCACGAGCAGTACTTC. The variable domain in full, completed from reference TRBV11-2 and TRBJ2-7, reads EAGVAQSPRYKIIEKRQSVAFWCNPISGHATLYWYQQILGQGPKLLIQFQNNGVVDDSQLPKDRFSAERLKGVDSTLKIQPAKLEDSAVYLCASSLGGDRGHEQYFGPGTRLTVT.

This chain links TRBV30 with TRBJ1-3; D is unresolved. Germline V gene sequence: CDR1 GTSNPN, CDR2 SVGIG (reference sequence). V lost 0 bases and J 4 bases, leaving 7 bases between the germline ends. The CDR3 length is 13 residues. For the CDR3, the DNA is TGTGCCTGGAGTGTAGGAGTGGGAAACACCATATATTTT. Translated: CAWSVGVGNTIYF.